These 30 T cell receptor beta chains were sequenced from one sample in a study of OX40 agonist ivuxolimab in advanced cancers. Libraries came from the immunoSEQ multiplex PCR assay. The clones in this table, taken by TCRdb from immuneACCESS, are in-frame only. Not every clone is retained; where verified, under half of the shortfall comes from an unresolved V gene, and the cause of the rest is unknown. The sample contains about 55,000 clones, approximately 83% of them found a single time. The top ten clonotypes cover 12% of the sample. This material consisted of CD4+ or CD8+ T cells sorted from blood, taken in a trial of the OX40 agonist ivuxolimab. Source of these receptors: an adult with an advanced solid tumor such as melanoma, head and neck, liver or kidney cancer.

This chain uses TRBV9 with TRBJ2-3; D unresolved. The CDR3 covers 15 residues. The germline V gene encodes CDR1 SGDLS and CDR2 YYNGEE. The V gene lost 0 bases and the J gene lost 4 bases, with 12 bases spanning the gap. Written as DNA, the CDR3 is TGTGCCAGCAGCGTAGAAGCATCCACCTCAGATACGCAGTATTTT. This codes for CASSVEASTSDTQYF. The variable domain in full, with the rest retrieved from reference TRBV9 and TRBJ2-3, is DSGVTQTPKHLITATGQRVTLRCSPRSGDLSVYWYQQSLDQGLQFLIQYYNGEERAKGNILERFSAQQFPDLHSELNLSSLELGDSALYFCASSVEASTSDTQYFGPGTRLTVL.

The chain recombines TRBV18 with TRBJ2-7, with D possibly being TRBD1 or TRBD2 (5 bases each). Trimming stripped 2 bases from V and 6 bases from J, with 5 bases between. Germline-derived CDR1 and CDR2 are KGHSH and LQKENI. CDR3 length: 11 amino acids. The CDR3 here is CASSPGTEQYF. CDR3 bases: TGTGCCAGCTCACCAGGGACCGAGCAGTACTTC. The full variable domain, its missing parts supplied by reference TRBV18 and TRBJ2-7, is NAGVMQNPRHLVRRRGQEARLRCSPMKGHSHVYWYRQLPEEGLKFMVYLQKENIIDESGMPKERFSAEFPKEGPSILRIQQVVRGDSAAYFCASSPGTEQYFGPGTRLTVT.

The chain links TRBV5-4 to TRBJ1-2, with TRBD1 matching over 7 bases. The CDR3 is made up of 14 amino acids. Germline V CDR1 and CDR2: SGHNT, YYREEE (reference sequence). Trimming took 4 bases from V and 6 from J; bases not matched to a gene: 9. The CDR3 bases are TGTGCCAGCAGCCCTACAGGGGTACAGGATGGCTACACCTTC. Encoded protein: CASSPTGVQDGYTF.

J is TRBJ2-5 and V is TRBV7-9; 8 bases align to TRBD2. CDR3 length: 15 residues. The V gene end was trimmed by 6 bases and the J gene end by 4 bases; junction bases not matched to a gene: 10. Germline CDR1 reads SEHNR; CDR2 reads FQNEAQ (reference sequence). The CDR3 DNA is TGTGCCAGCAGAGGACTAGCCCGGGGGAGAGAGACCCAGTACTTC. It encodes CASRGLARGRETQYF.

V usage is TRBV5-1 and J usage is TRBJ1-1; the D is unclear. From germline, CDR1 is SGHRS and CDR2 YFSETQ. This CDR3 has 14 amino acids. The V end was cut by 7 bases, the J end by 0 bases, with 13 bases between. CDR3 DNA: TGCGCCAGCTCGGAAGGGCTGCTGAACACTGAAGCTTTCTTT. It codes for CASSEGLLNTEAFF. Based on the CDR3 plus reference TRBV5-1 and TRBJ1-1, the full variable domain is KAGVTQTPRYLIKTRGQQVTLSCSPISGHRSVSWYQQTPGQGLQFLFEYFSETQRNKGNFPGRFSGRQFSNSRSEMNVSTLELGDSALYLCASSEGLLNTEAFFGQGTRLTVV.

Notes on this clone: This CDR3 is also generated by other DNA sequences in the sample. In DNA form, the CDR3 reads TGTGCCAGCAGTTACAGGAATAGCCTATACGAGCAGTACTTC. The encoded protein is CASSYRNSLYEQYF. V gene TRBV6-5 combines with J gene TRBJ2-7, with no clear D. Trimming shortened V by 2 bases and J by 4 bases, and 12 bases separated the two germline ends. From germline, CDR1 is MNHEY and CDR2 SVGAGI. This CDR3 is built from 14 residues.

J is TRBJ1-1 and V is TRBV11-1, with a possible D match to TRBD1 (5 bases). V was trimmed by 5 bases and J by 3 bases, leaving 13 bases between them. Germline CDR1 is SGHAT and CDR2 is FQDESV (reference sequence). The CDR3 runs 14 residues. This CDR3 reads CASSPWGGDTEAFF. The CDR3 bases are TGTGCCAGCAGCCCATGGGGGGGGGACACTGAAGCTTTCTTT.

This clone was observed a handful of times. As the CDR3 is not closed by the conserved phenylalanine or tryptophan, this likely results from a read error. The chain has TRBV7-9 and TRBJ1-6, with D possibly matching TRBD1 (6 bases). Per the germline V gene, CDR1 is SEHNR and CDR2 is FQNEAQ (reference sequence). The CDR3 consists of 14 residues. Trimming removed 0 bases at V and 8 bases at J, with 8 bases between. The CDR3 sequence is CASSLAGAYSPLHL. The CDR3 nucleotides read TGTGCCAGCAGCTTAGCGGGGGCCTATTCACCCCTCCACCTT.

The J gene is TRBJ1-5, the V gene TRBV7-9; perhaps TRBD1 as D (5 bases). The CDR3 extends over 16 amino acids. The germline V and J ends were trimmed by 1 base and 3 bases, with 13 bases remaining between them. Germline CDR1 and CDR2: SEHNR and FQNEAQ (reference sequence). CDR3 residues: CASSLEGRASNQPQHF. The DNA of the CDR3 is TGTGCCAGCAGCTTAGAGGGCAGGGCTTCCAATCAGCCCCAGCATTTT.

This clone has only one observation. V gene TRBV6-1 combines with J gene TRBJ2-7; D gene unclear. The CDR3 is 11 residues long. Germline values: CDR1 MNHNS, CDR2 SASEGT. Trimming left V 7 bases short and J 3 bases short, with 7 bases between. CDR3 bases: TGTGCCAGCACCCTCTACTACGAGCAGTACTTC. Translating it yields CASTLYYEQYF.

The chain combines TRBV7-9 with TRBJ1-5; TRBD1 agrees at 7 bases. Trimming cost V 5 bases and J 6 bases; bases outside gene matches: 10. Germline assignment: CDR1 SEHNR and CDR2 FQNEAQ (reference sequence). The CDR3 length is 15 residues. This CDR3 reads CASSPTTGLRQPQHF. The CDR3 DNA reads as TGTGCCAGCAGCCCGACGACAGGGCTGCGTCAGCCCCAGCATTTT. Based on the CDR3 plus reference TRBV7-9 and TRBJ1-5, the full variable domain is DTGVSQNPRHKITKRGQNVTFRCDPISEHNRLYWYRQTLGQGPEFLTYFQNEAQLEKSRLLSDRFSAERPKGSFSTLEIQRTEQGDSAMYLCASSPTTGLRQPQHFGDGTRLSIL.

A word on this clone: The same CDR3 arises from other DNA sequences in this sample as well. J is TRBJ1-1 and V is TRBV28; D remains ambiguous. The ends were cut back, 5 bases at V and 0 bases at J, with 7 bases in the middle. Germline-derived CDR1 and CDR2 are MDHEN and SYDVKM. The CDR3 consists of 13 residues. CDR3 sequence (DNA): TGTGCCAGCAGTGGGGTTATGAACACTGAAGCTTTCTTT. Its translation: CASSGVMNTEAFF. Together with reference TRBV28 and TRBJ1-1, the CDR3 gives the full variable domain: DVKVTQSSRYLVKRTGEKVFLECVQDMDHENMFWYRQDPGLGLRLIYFSYDVKMKEKGDIPEGYSVSREKKERFSLILESASTNQTSMYLCASSGVMNTEAFFGQGTRLTVV.

The J gene is TRBJ1-2, the V gene TRBV14; D not resolved. From germline, CDR1 is SGHDN and CDR2 FVKESK. V gave up 4 bases and J gave up 3 bases, with 15 bases separating them. This CDR3 comprises 15 residues. The CDR3 here is CASSPLGLIYYGYTF. The CDR3 region has the DNA TGTGCCAGCAGCCCCCTCGGGCTTATCTACTATGGCTACACCTTC. The full variable domain, in which reference TRBV14 and TRBJ1-2 provide the parts outside the CDR3, is EAGVTQFPSHSVIEKGQTVTLRCDPISGHDNLYWYRRVMGKEIKFLLHFVKESKQDESGMPNNRFLAERTGGTYSTLKVQPAELEDSGVYFCASSPLGLIYYGYTFGSGTRLTVV.

The chain links TRBV4-1 to TRBJ2-6; D might be TRBD1 or TRBD2, each matching 6 bases. Germline loops: CDR1 MGHRA, CDR2 YSYEKL. This CDR3 is 18 amino acids long. Trimming removed 5 bases at V and 1 base at J, with 18 bases between. CDR3 coding DNA: TGCGCCAGCAGCTCCGGGGGACAAACAACTTCTGGGGCCAACGTCCTGACTTTC. As protein: CASSSGGQTTSGANVLTF.

The CDR3 loop is CASSSFSWTASSGNTIYF. For the CDR3, the DNA is TGTGCCAGCAGCTCGTTCTCCTGGACAGCTAGCTCTGGAAACACCATATATTTT. The J gene is TRBJ1-3, the V gene TRBV11-2; D is perhaps TRBD1 (6 bases). Trimming stripped 4 bases from V and 0 bases from J, with 19 bases between. This CDR3 spans 18 amino acids. Germline V gene data show CDR1 as SGHAT and CDR2 as FQNNGV.

V and J are TRBV5-4 and TRBJ1-5; possible D gene TRBD1, 6 bases. Trimming left V 0 bases short and J 9 bases short, with 10 bases between. The germline CDR1 and CDR2 sequences are SGHNT and YYREEE (reference sequence). There are 13 residues in the CDR3. CDR3 region: CASSLAGELPQHF. In nucleotides, the CDR3 is TGTGCCAGCAGCTTGGCAGGGGAATTGCCCCAGCATTTT.

The chain joins TRBV9 to TRBJ2-2; D perhaps matches TRBD2 (5 bases). CDR3 length: 16 residues. CDR1 is SGDLS, CDR2 YYNGEE, per germline. Trimming removed 3 bases at V and 5 bases at J, with 17 bases between. The CDR3 DNA reads TGTGCCAGCAGCGACACTCGGAGGAAAGGAACCGGGGAGCTGTTTTTT. Translating gives CASSDTRRKGTGELFF.

This clone showed up just a few times. The chain combines TRBV9 with TRBJ1-1, with no clear D. Germline CDR1 is SGDLS and CDR2 is YYNGEE. The CDR3 length is 15 residues. The ends were cut back, 0 bases at V and 0 bases at J, with 9 bases in the middle. CDR3 nucleotide sequence: TGTGCCAGCAGCGTAGATCAGACTTTGAACACTGAAGCTTTCTTT. This sequence encodes CASSVDQTLNTEAFF.

The chain uses TRBV2 and TRBJ2-1; D gene unclear. Trimming took 5 bases from V and 6 from J, leaving 2 bases between them. The CDR3 has 10 residues. Germline CDR1 SNHLY, CDR2 FYNNEI. The chain's CDR3 is CASSTNEQFF. The CDR3 nucleotides read TGTGCCAGCAGTACCAATGAGCAGTTCTTC.

V gene TRBV18 combines with J gene TRBJ2-2; the D gene could be TRBD1 or TRBD2 (5 bases each). The germline gives CDR1 KGHSH, CDR2 LQKENI. The CDR3 covers 16 residues. Trimming left V 7 bases short and J 0 bases short, with 15 bases between. CDR3 nucleotide sequence: TGTGCCAGCTTCCCCTCCGGGGCCTCGAACACCGGGGAGCTGTTTTTT. Amino acids: CASFPSGASNTGELFF.

The V gene is TRBV5-1, the J gene TRBJ1-4; D not certain. Germline loops: CDR1 SGHRS, CDR2 YFSETQ. With 0 bases removed from V and 7 bases from J, the gap between germline ends came to 13 bases. This CDR3 is built from 15 residues. The DNA for the CDR3 is TGCGCCAGCAGCTTGGGTTTGGCCGACGGTGAAAAACTGTTTTTT. Amino acids: CASSLGLADGEKLFF.

V and J are TRBV28 and TRBJ2-7; the D gene is possibly TRBD1 (5 bases). The germline V and J ends were trimmed by 4 bases and 2 bases, with 12 bases remaining between them. Per the germline V gene, CDR1 is MDHEN and CDR2 is SYDVKM. The CDR3 runs 14 residues. In DNA form, the CDR3 reads TGTGCCAGCAGTTCCTCCGGACACCCCTACGAGCAGTACTTC. Protein: CASSSSGHPYEQYF.

The gene calls are TRBV5-1 and TRBJ1-1, with 10 nucleotides matching TRBD1. The CDR3 runs 16 residues. Germline V CDR1 and CDR2: SGHRS, YFSETQ. V lost 0 bases, J lost 5 bases, and 7 bases stayed unmatched. CDR3 residues: CASSLGPGQGRTEAFF. The CDR3 bases are TGCGCCAGCAGCTTGGGTCCGGGACAGGGGAGGACTGAAGCTTTCTTT.

J is TRBJ1-2 and V is TRBV27; a possible D gene is TRBD1 (5 bases). CDR3 size: 13 residues. Trimming left V 6 bases short and J 4 bases short, with 12 bases between. Germline lookup yields CDR1 MNHEY and CDR2 SMNVEV (reference sequence). For the CDR3, the DNA is TGTGCCAGCAGCTCCGGGGCAATCTATGGCTACACCTTC. Amino acids: CASSSGAIYGYTF.

This clone was seen only once. This sequence joins TRBV18 and TRBJ1-5; the D is unclear. CDR3 length: 20 amino acids. V shed 0 bases and J shed 2 bases, with 23 bases lying between them. Germline loops: CDR1 KGHSH, CDR2 LQKENI. The CDR3 protein is CASSPPRVRWVRVGNQPQHF. CDR3 nucleotide sequence: TGTGCCAGCTCACCACCGCGAGTCAGGTGGGTTAGAGTAGGCAATCAGCCCCAGCATTTT.

Of note for this clone: An end of the junction does not agree with germline; a read error may underlie this. The chain links TRBV7-7 to TRBJ2-5; D may be TRBD1 or TRBD2 (6 bases each). Germline V CDR1 and CDR2: SSHAT, FNYEAQ (reference sequence). This CDR3 is built from 17 residues. For the CDR3, the DNA is TGTGCTAGCAGCTTAGATCCGGGGGCGGCAGGTCAAGAGACCCAGTACTTC. It is translated as CASSLDPGAAGQETQYF.

This clone was seen only a few times. DNA of the CDR3: TGTGCCAGTAGTATAACCCATGGGACAGCCCTCCACAATGAGCAGTTCTTC. The encoded protein is CASSITHGTALHNEQFF. This sequence joins TRBV19 and TRBJ2-1, with TRBD1 matching over 7 bases. This CDR3 is built from 17 residues. Germline V gives CDR1 LNHDA, CDR2 SQIVND (reference sequence). With 2 bases clipped from V and 5 bases from J, the junction kept 12 bases outside the gene matches.

In regard to this clone: The conserved phenylalanine or tryptophan normally closing the CDR3 is absent here, so this likely arose from a read error. V gene TRBV7-2 combines with J gene TRBJ1-2; 11 nucleotides match TRBD1. The CDR3 length is 15 residues. V was pared by 4 bases and J by 7 bases, with 8 bases of the junction left unmatched. Germline assignment: CDR1 SGHTA and CDR2 FQGNSA. CDR3 sequence reads: CASSYRTGGGSGYTS. The CDR3 nucleotides are TGTGCCAGCAGCTATCGGACAGGGGGCGGGAGTGGCTACACCTCC.

The chain has TRBV18 and TRBJ2-1; tentatively, D is TRBD2 (5 bases). Germline CDR1 KGHSH, CDR2 LQKENI. Trimming removed 0 bases at V and 5 bases at J, with 11 bases between. This CDR3 contains 15 residues. DNA of the CDR3: TGTGCCAGCTCACCACCGGAGAGGGTCGACAATGAGCAGTTCTTC. It yields the protein CASSPPERVDNEQFF.

In DNA, the CDR3 is TGTGCCAGCAGTACGGGACAGGGGCCAGATACGCAGTATTTT. Its protein product is CASSTGQGPDTQYF. The chain carries TRBV27 and TRBJ2-3; TRBD1 matches 10 bases. The CDR3 is 14 amino acids. Germline V gene lookup returns CDR1 MNHEY and CDR2 SMNVEV (reference sequence). The trim removed 5 bases at V and 4 bases at J, leaving 3 bases unmatched.